A selection of T cell receptor beta chains follows, all from one sample in a study of human T cells and chemical hapten exposure. One entry per CDR3 protein, called by TCRdb with MiXCR from the RACE reads. The table has 85,000 or so distinct CDR3 sequences, roughly a tenth seen once; the top ten hold approximately 4%. Here the sequenced sample was whole blood, taken in connection with sensitization to the hapten diphenylcyclopropenone (DPC). The receptor source for this set is a woman aged 45-65 years with alopecia areata. Some clones in this sample may be carry-over from other donors' samples. Both conserved end residues are part of each CDR3. Fields, in order: clone size, V gene, J gene, D gene, CDR3 protein, CDR3 DNA. A D gene is named only where the DNA matches it firmly. Only part of the rows carry a size: once, few, many, or a class if the clone is expanded.

few	TRBV28	TRBJ1-2	TRBD1	CASSGGQGSYGYTF	TGTGCCAGCAGTGGGGGACAGGGCAGCTATGGCTACACCTTC
NA	TRBV12-3/TRBV12-4	TRBJ2-2	NA	CASSFEQVAGELFF	TGTGCCAGCAGTTTTGAACAAGTAGCCGGGGAGCTGTTTTTT
NA	TRBV28	TRBJ1-3	NA	CASILSGISGNTIYF	TGTGCCAGCATCCTTAGCGGCATCTCTGGAAACACCATATATTTT
few	TRBV20-1	TRBJ2-7	TRBD2	CSARDPLREGLVYEQYF	TGCAGTGCTAGAGATCCCTTGCGGGAGGGCCTTGTATACGAGCAGTACTTC
many	TRBV5-1	TRBJ2-3	TRBD1	CASSKGQGGDTQYF	TGCGCCAGCAGCAAGGGACAGGGAGGAGATACGCAGTATTTT
many	TRBV28	TRBJ2-7	NA	CASSLMGLPGGHEQYF	TGTGCCAGCAGTTTGATGGGACTCCCGGGGGGCCACGAGCAGTACTTC
few	TRBV6-5	TRBJ1-5	NA	CASSPLVGFPQASNQPQHF	TGTGCCAGCAGCCCCTTAGTGGGTTTCCCTCAAGCTAGCAATCAGCCCCAGCATTTT
NA	TRBV10-3	TRBJ2-7	TRBD2	CAISGASGSYEQYF	TGTGCCATCAGTGGTGCTAGCGGGAGCTACGAGCAGTACTTC
few	TRBV18	TRBJ1-5	NA	CASSPPGNQPQHF	TGTGCCAGCTCACCACCGGGCAATCAGCCCCAGCATTTT
NA	TRBV4-1	TRBJ2-3	NA	CASSPGTHTDTQYF	TGCGCCAGCAGCCCCGGGACTCATACAGATACGCAGTATTTT
few	TRBV18	TRBJ1-1	NA	CASSPTRGNTEAFF	TGTGCCAGCTCACCAACGAGGGGAAACACTGAAGCTTTCTTT